This TCR beta chain was captured by sequencing in a study of response to subunit inactivated influenza vaccine. The study's findings and limits: The authors proposed limited new T cell recruitment per seasonal influenza vaccination.

The CDR3 contains 15 residues. Trimming cost V 4 bases and J 0 bases, with 10 bases left between them. The germline V gene encodes CDR1 SGHDN and CDR2 FVKESK. TCRdb redid the calling of the RT-PCR reads with MiXCR, one entry per CDR3 protein. The data contain 500,000 to 600,000 distinct CDR3 sequences, 14% of them singletons. This clonotype was picked up a small number of times. Antigen unknown. The source material was PBMCs from blood, sampled roughly 12 days after vaccination. The clonotype was recovered from a man between 45 and 60 years old who received an inactivated influenza vaccine. This chain joins TRBV14 and TRBJ1-3, with TRBD1 as a possible D gene (6 bases). CDR3 protein: CASSPGTYSGNTIYF. The DNA for the CDR3 is TGTGCCAGCAGCCCAGGGACATACTCTGGAAACACCATATATTTT.